A single sample gave rise to the 24 T cell receptor beta chains below, sequenced in a study of T cell responses to AZD1222 COVID-19 vaccine (dated by TCRdb to the early 2020s). The time point label, read with the paper, signifies: baseline before first vaccination. The method behind the library was the immunoSEQ multiplex PCR assay. TCRdb provides this immuneACCESS table in a form limited to in-frame rearrangements. Some clones are lacking; in checked studies, under half of them reflect an unresolved V gene, and why the rest are absent is not known. The sample yields 120,000 to 150,000 clones; under 95% were counted once. The ten largest clones add up to 5.2% of the sample. The specimen comprised peripheral blood, sampled on day 0 of AZD1222 vaccination. All receptors come from an adult in good health.

CDR3 residues: CASTQSGQGNEKLFF. Written as DNA, the CDR3 is TGCGCCAGCACTCAATCGGGACAGGGTAATGAAAAACTGTTTTTT. This chain connects TRBV5-1 to TRBJ1-4, with 9 bases fitting TRBD1. Germline loops: CDR1 SGHRS, CDR2 YFSETQ. This CDR3 contains 15 residues. Germline trimming cut 6 bases from V and 4 bases from J; bases unmatched to any gene: 7.

The chain employs TRBV24-1 and TRBJ1-2; D is unresolved. V gave up 2 bases and J gave up 7 bases, with 13 bases separating them. From germline, CDR1 is KGHDR and CDR2 SFDVKD. The CDR3 loop spans 14 amino acids. The CDR3 region has the DNA TGTGCCACCAGTGATTCCAACATCGGGTCTGGCTACACCTTC. Its protein is CATSDSNIGSGYTF.

The chain links TRBV27 to TRBJ1-1; D not resolved. The CDR3 has 11 residues. V lost 5 bases to trimming and J lost 7 bases, with 8 bases between them. The germline V gene encodes CDR1 MNHEY and CDR2 SMNVEV (reference sequence). The CDR3 reads CASSPRVEAFF. The CDR3 DNA reads TGTGCCAGCAGTCCCCGGGTTGAAGCTTTCTTT.

This rearrangement joins TRBV7-9 to TRBJ1-4; no firm D call. This CDR3 comprises 15 residues. Germline CDR1 is SEHNR and CDR2 is FQNEAQ (reference sequence). V lost 5 bases and J 8 bases, leaving 18 bases between the germline ends. CDR3 region: CASSPDTGSGEKLFF. CDR3 DNA sequence: TGTGCCAGCAGCCCCGACACGGGATCCGGCGAAAAACTGTTTTTT.

V is TRBV5-8 and J is TRBJ2-2; no clear D gene. Germline-derived CDR1 and CDR2 are SGHTS and YDEGEE. This CDR3 is built from 15 residues. The V and J ends lost 0 bases and 0 bases respectively, with 6 bases between them. CDR3 residues: CASSLDSSNTGELFF. The CDR3 DNA reads as TGTGCCAGCAGCTTGGATAGCTCGAACACCGGGGAGCTGTTTTTT.

This rearrangement joins TRBV4-2 to TRBJ1-1; no reliable D call. Per the germline V gene, CDR1 is LGHNA and CDR2 is YNFKEQ. The CDR3 totals 12 residues. V was trimmed by 6 bases and J by 5 bases, leaving 10 bases between them. The CDR3, as DNA: TGTGCCAGCAGTCTAAGCGCGACTGAAGCTTTCTTT. As protein: CASSLSATEAFF.

V and J are TRBV19 and TRBJ1-1, with D unresolved. Germline V gene sequence: CDR1 LNHDA, CDR2 SQIVND (reference sequence). Deletions cut 7 bases from V and 5 bases from J, with 8 bases between. This CDR3 is built from 11 residues. Written as DNA, the CDR3 is TGTGCCAGTACCCAACGGACTGAAGCTTTCTTT. Protein: CASTQRTEAFF.

The rearrangement joins TRBV2 to TRBJ1-2, with 7 positions matching TRBD1. The J segment lost 2 bases and the V segment lost 6 bases, leaving 9 bases of the junction unmatched. Germline lookup yields CDR1 SNHLY and CDR2 FYNNEI. The CDR3 length is 15 residues. The CDR3 loop is CASSIGQDLNYGYTF. Here the CDR3 DNA reads TGTGCCAGCAGCATCGGACAGGACCTAAACTATGGCTACACCTTC.

This clone was counted a few times. The chain carries TRBV27 and TRBJ2-2, with 9 bases fitting TRBD2. CDR1 MNHEY and CDR2 SMNVEV come from the germline V gene (reference sequence). This CDR3 has 16 amino acids. The junction had 7 bases not matched to a gene; V was cut back by 3 bases and J by 5 bases. CDR3 bases: TGTGCCAGCAGTTTGGGCGGGAGGGGGCAGACCGGGGAGCTGTTTTTT. Residues: CASSLGGRGQTGELFF.

The chain combines TRBV27 with TRBJ2-5; 11 positions agree with TRBD2. Germline CDR1 reads MNHEY; CDR2 reads SMNVEV (reference sequence). The CDR3 extends over 15 amino acids. V lost 6 bases and J lost 4; bases outside the gene matches: 7. The CDR3 region is CASRGSGGAGETQYF. The CDR3 nucleotides are TGTGCCAGCAGGGGTAGCGGGGGGGCAGGAGAGACCCAGTACTTC.

The rearrangement joins TRBV12-3 or TRBV12-4 to TRBJ2-3; tentative D call: TRBD2 (5 bases). Trimming cost V 7 bases and J 5 bases, with 10 bases left between them. There are 12 residues in the CDR3. For the CDR3, the DNA is TGTGCCAGCACCCCTGAGGGAGATACGCAGTATTTT. Protein: CASTPEGDTQYF.

The chain carries TRBV7-9 and TRBJ1-5, with D perhaps TRBD1 (5 bases). Germline V gene sequence: CDR1 SEHNR, CDR2 FQNEAQ (reference sequence). The CDR3 is 16 amino acids. The V gene lost 5 bases and the J gene lost 1 base, with 15 bases spanning the gap. CDR3 in amino acids: CASSPDGAPSNQPQHF. CDR3 coding DNA: TGTGCCAGCAGCCCGGACGGGGCCCCCAGCAATCAGCCCCAGCATTTT. Full variable domain (missing parts from reference TRBV7-9 and TRBJ1-5): DTGVSQNPRHKITKRGQNVTFRCDPISEHNRLYWYRQTLGQGPEFLTYFQNEAQLEKSRLLSDRFSAERPKGSFSTLEIQRTEQGDSAMYLCASSPDGAPSNQPQHFGDGTRLSIL.

The rearrangement links TRBV7-6 to TRBJ2-1, with 13 nucleotides matching TRBD2. CDR1 is SGHVS, CDR2 FNYEAQ, per germline. The CDR3 covers 17 residues. V shed 5 bases and J 2 bases; nucleotides not matched to a gene: 6. CDR3 in amino acids: CASSQLAGGPTYNEQFF. CDR3 nucleotides: TGTGCCAGCAGCCAACTAGCGGGAGGGCCAACCTACAATGAGCAGTTCTTC.

The count of this clone is one. This CDR3 is CASSPGAGETQYF. CDR3 in DNA: TGTGCCAGTAGTCCAGGGGCAGGGGAGACCCAGTACTTC. The chain recombines TRBV19 with TRBJ2-5, with D tentatively TRBD1 (6 bases). Between the trimmed V and J ends, which lost 5 bases and 5 bases, there was a span of 12 bases. The length of the CDR3 is 13 residues. CDR1 LNHDA and CDR2 SQIVND come from the germline V gene (reference sequence).

The chain recombines TRBV28 with TRBJ2-5; TRBD1 agrees at 12 bases. With V trimmed by 6 bases and J by 4 bases, 6 bases remained unmatched. Germline V lookup: CDR1 MDHEN, CDR2 SYDVKM. The CDR3 has 15 residues. CDR3 protein: CASSSPGQGAETQYF. CDR3 bases: TGTGCCAGCAGCTCCCCGGGACAGGGGGCAGAGACCCAGTACTTC.

The chain couples TRBV7-2 to TRBJ1-5; 9 bases are shared with TRBD1. V dropped 2 bases and J dropped 5; count of bases not matched to a gene: 4. Germline CDR1 SGHTA, CDR2 FQGNSA. This CDR3 region has 15 residues. DNA for the CDR3: TGTGCCAGCAGCTTAAACAGGGGGCATGATCAGCCCCAGCATTTT. Translation: CASSLNRGHDQPQHF.

This clone was found once. This chain links TRBV6-5 with TRBJ2-7; no reliable D call. The V gene lost 5 bases and the J gene lost 2 bases, with 16 bases spanning the gap. Germline V gene data show CDR1 as MNHEY and CDR2 as SVGAGI. The CDR3 contains 15 residues. CDR3 DNA: TGTGCCAGCAGTAATCAGGCTTTGAGAACCTACGAGCAGTACTTC. Translation: CASSNQALRTYEQYF.

This clone was seen a single time. The chain combines TRBV7-3 with TRBJ1-4; TRBD1 matches 12 bases. The CDR3 is 16 residues long. V lost 5 bases to trimming and J lost 6 bases; unmatched junction nucleotides: 7. Per the germline V gene, CDR1 is SGHTA and CDR2 is FQGTGA. The CDR3 region has the DNA TGTGCCAGCAGCCCGGGACAGGGGGCCAGGGATGAAAAACTGTTTTTT. Its translation is CASSPGQGARDEKLFF.

The chain uses TRBV28 and TRBJ2-1, with 13 bases fitting TRBD2. CDR3 length: 14 amino acids. V lost 6 bases to trimming and J lost 6 bases; unmatched junction nucleotides: 2. The germline V gene has CDR1 MDHEN and CDR2 SYDVKM. CDR3 sequence reads: CASSRLAGGNEQFF. The CDR3 DNA is TGTGCCAGCAGCAGACTAGCGGGAGGCAATGAGCAGTTCTTC. Based on the CDR3 plus reference TRBV28 and TRBJ2-1, the full variable domain is DVKVTQSSRYLVKRTGEKVFLECVQDMDHENMFWYRQDPGLGLRLIYFSYDVKMKEKGDIPEGYSVSREKKERFSLILESASTNQTSMYLCASSRLAGGNEQFFGPGTRLTVL.

The gene calls are TRBV4-2 and TRBJ1-5; 10 bases fit TRBD1. V gave up 4 bases and J gave up 7 bases; unmatched junction bases: 16. Germline V gives CDR1 LGHNA, CDR2 YNFKEQ. This CDR3 has 18 amino acids. The CDR3 bases are TGTGCCAGCAGCCGAACCGGGACAGGGGACGCCCGGGGGCAGCCCCAGCATTTT. Translation gives CASSRTGTGDARGQPQHF.

V usage is TRBV5-6 and J usage is TRBJ2-6; 11 bases align to TRBD2. This CDR3 comprises 16 residues. With 9 bases clipped from V and 0 bases from J, the junction kept 5 bases outside the gene matches. CDR1 and CDR2 (germline): SGHDT, YYEEEE. The CDR3 nucleotides read TGTGCCACCGTAGCGGGAGGGCCCTCTGGGGCCAACGTCCTGACTTTC. Amino acid sequence: CATVAGGPSGANVLTF.

V gene TRBV5-5 combines with J gene TRBJ2-3; 10 bases line up with TRBD2. This CDR3 comprises 14 residues. With V trimmed by 7 bases and J by 3 bases, 5 bases remained unmatched. Germline V gene sequence: CDR1 SGHKS, CDR2 YYEKEE (reference sequence). In DNA form, the CDR3 reads TGTGCCAGCTTAGTGACTAGCGGGACAGATACGCAGTATTTT. It yields the protein CASLVTSGTDTQYF.

This CDR3 is CASSLSQNSPLHF. The CDR3 nucleotides read TGTGCCAGCAGCCTCTCCCAAAATTCACCCCTCCACTTT. The rearrangement joins TRBV12-3 or TRBV12-4 to TRBJ1-6; D not resolved. This CDR3 contains 13 residues. The V and J ends lost 6 bases and 7 bases respectively, with 10 bases between them.

This clone has a single count. This CDR3 reads CASSPVQNTDTQYF. Here the CDR3 DNA reads TGTGCCAGCTCACCAGTACAAAACACAGATACGCAGTATTTT. The chain has TRBV18 and TRBJ2-3; no definite D call. CDR3 length equals 14 residues. The V end was cut by 2 bases, the J end by 2 bases, with 8 bases between. Germline-derived CDR1 and CDR2 are KGHSH and LQKENI.